These 12 T cell receptor beta chains originate from one sample sequenced in a study of cytomegalovirus exposure and HLA in healthy donors. PCR was performed using 60 Vbeta and 13 Jbeta primers. Data came from immunoSEQ multiplex PCR; TCRdb stores just in-frame clones and leaves some out. The table has nearly 200,000 clones, 82% seen once. Sequenced: PBMCs. These TCRs come from a woman in her fifties or sixties in good health and CMV-seropositive.

The chain couples TRBV14 to TRBJ1-2; tentative D call: TRBD1 (5 bases). The CDR3 runs 14 residues. Germline V lookup: CDR1 SGHDN, CDR2 FVKESK. The V gene lost 4 bases and the J gene lost 8 bases, with 17 bases spanning the gap. CDR3: CASSPDALGLGYTF. The CDR3 coding sequence is TGTGCCAGCAGCCCGGACGCGTTGGGGCTGGGCTACACCTTC.

This chain connects TRBV29-1 to TRBJ2-2, with D possibly being TRBD2 (5 bases). Trimming removed 3 bases from V and 1 base from J, with 9 bases in between. The germline V gene encodes CDR1 SQVTM and CDR2 ANQGSEA. The CDR3 has 14 amino acids. The CDR3 spells CSVERVVNTGELFF. CDR3 bases: TGCAGCGTTGAGAGGGTGGTGAACACCGGGGAGCTGTTTTTT.

The chain recombines TRBV30 with TRBJ1-5; unclear D gene. This CDR3 is built from 14 residues. CDR1 is GTSNPN, CDR2 SVGIG, per germline (reference sequence). Trimming took 1 base from V and 4 from J, leaving 11 bases between them. The chain's CDR3 is CAWSGAGVNQPQHF. The CDR3 bases are TGTGCCTGGAGTGGCGCAGGCGTAAATCAGCCCCAGCATTTT.

This clone appeared a few times. At one of its ends the junction is not consistent with the germline gene, which may arise from a read error. V and J are TRBV7-9 and TRBJ1-2; TRBD1 might be the D (6 bases). The CDR3 spans 12 residues. Germline V gene data show CDR1 as SEHNR and CDR2 as FQNEAQ (reference sequence). The CDR3 DNA reads as TGTTCCAGCAGCCAGGACAGCTATGGCTACACCTTC. Amino acids: CSSSQDSYGYTF.

This chain links TRBV6-6 with TRBJ2-4, with D possibly being TRBD1 (6 bases). V lost 5 bases, J lost 1 base, and 12 bases lay in between. Per germline, CDR1 MNHNY and CDR2 SVGAGI (reference sequence). CDR3 length equals 15 residues. The CDR3 region is CASSNGQSAKNIQYF. As DNA, the CDR3 is TGTGCCAGCAGTAACGGACAGTCTGCCAAAAACATTCAGTACTTC.

This chain links TRBV11-3 with TRBJ2-2, with D possibly being TRBD2 (5 bases). With 3 bases removed from V and 10 bases from J, the gap between germline ends came to 15 bases. The V gene's germline CDR1 is SGHNT and CDR2 YENEEA. CDR3 length: 14 amino acids. The CDR3 spells CASSLGSLGTELFF. As DNA, the CDR3 is TGTGCCAGCAGCTTGGGGAGTCTTGGCACGGAGCTGTTTTTT.

The CDR3 sequence: CASSPPQGIGYTF. CDR3 nucleotide sequence: TGTGCCAGCTCACCACCACAGGGTATTGGCTACACCTTC. This chain joins TRBV18 and TRBJ1-2; tentative D call: TRBD1 (6 bases). V was shortened by 0 bases and J by 7 bases, with 9 bases between the two germline ends. The length of the CDR3 is 13 residues. The germline gives CDR1 KGHSH, CDR2 LQKENI.

The chain recombines TRBV28 with TRBJ1-2, with 7 positions matching TRBD1. This CDR3 is built from 13 residues. Germline CDR1 is MDHEN and CDR2 is SYDVKM. Unmatched junction bases numbered 8, after V lost 5 bases and J lost 8 bases. This CDR3 is CASSPAGGWGYTF. The CDR3 DNA is TGTGCCAGCAGTCCCGCAGGGGGATGGGGCTACACCTTC.

The rearrangement uses TRBV30 and TRBJ2-1, with 10 nucleotides matching TRBD2. V trimming: 0 bases; J trimming: 4 bases; junction bases outside the gene matches: 0. Germline V gene data show CDR1 as GTSNPN and CDR2 as SVGIG (reference sequence). The CDR3 is 14 amino acids. The CDR3 here is CAWSVLAGYNEQFF. The CDR3 DNA reads TGTGCCTGGAGTGTACTAGCGGGGTACAATGAGCAGTTCTTC.

The V and J genes are TRBV5-6 and TRBJ2-7; unclear D gene. The V end lost 0 bases, the J end lost 0 bases, and 7 bases lay between the germline ends. Germline lookup yields CDR1 SGHDT and CDR2 YYEEEE. This CDR3 is built from 14 residues. CDR3 protein: CASSLGSDSYEQYF. DNA of the CDR3: TGTGCCAGCAGCTTGGGGAGCGACTCCTACGAGCAGTACTTC. The full variable domain, in which reference TRBV5-6 and TRBJ2-7 provide the parts outside the CDR3, is DAGVTQSPTHLIKTRGQQVTLRCSPKSGHDTVSWYQQALGQGPQFIFQYYEEEERQRGNFPDRFSGHQFPNYSSELNVNALLLGDSALYLCASSLGSDSYEQYFGPGTRLTVT.

The genes are TRBV7-8 and TRBJ2-1; the D gene is possibly TRBD2 (6 bases). The CDR3 spans 9 residues. V lost 9 bases and J lost 15, with 12 bases in between. CDR1 SGHVS and CDR2 FQNEAQ come from the germline V gene. CDR3 DNA sequence: TGTGCCAGGGAGGGAACGGGGTTCTTC. It translates to CAREGTGFF.

The V and J genes are TRBV5-5 and TRBJ2-5; TRBD2 matches 7 bases. This CDR3 spans 15 amino acids. Trimming cost V 4 bases and J 1 base; bases outside gene matches: 7. Germline V gene lookup returns CDR1 SGHKS and CDR2 YYEKEE (reference sequence). The CDR3 here is CASSREEVLQETQYF. The CDR3 DNA reads TGTGCCAGCAGCCGGGAGGAAGTCCTCCAAGAGACCCAGTACTTC.